Listed here are 22 T cell receptor beta chains from one sample, sequenced in a study of beta chain features in type 1 diabetes. Overall study results and limits: Within each of all four CD4+ subsets, Type 1 diabetes patients had TCRB CDR3s that were moderately but significantly shorter.

Their antigens are not known. The sequenced template was cDNA made from the entire isolated RNA. Clones were read by immunoSEQ multiplex PCR, and TCRdb kept only the in-frame ones, dropping some. This table holds 250,000 to 350,000 clones, approximately 16% found once. Sequencing used naive CD4+ T cells from blood. The origin of the receptors is a man aged 18 to 30 with type 1 diabetes.

The chain has TRBV5-6 and TRBJ2-1; weak D call: TRBD2 (5 bases). Germline CDR1 SGHDT, CDR2 YYEEEE. Trimming took off 0 bases at V and 8 bases at J, with 15 bases between the two ends. The length of the CDR3 is 15 residues. For the CDR3, the DNA is TGTGCCAGCAGCTTGGTGACAAGGGAGATCGATGAGCAGTTCTTC. This codes for CASSLVTREIDEQFF.

The chain joins TRBV15 to TRBJ2-1, with 8 positions matching TRBD2. CDR1 and CDR2 (germline): LNHNV, YYDKDF (reference sequence). The CDR3 spans 16 residues. V lost 0 bases, J lost 9 bases, and 10 bases stayed unmatched. In DNA, the CDR3 is TGTGCCACCAGCAGAGAAAAGGGTAGCGGGATTACTGAGCAGTTCTTC. It encodes CATSREKGSGITEQFF.

This clone was seen a few times. The chain has TRBV28 and TRBJ2-1; the match to TRBD1 covers 10 bases. V lost 5 bases to trimming and J lost 12 bases; unmatched junction nucleotides: 13. This CDR3 is 15 amino acids long. CDR1 and CDR2 (germline): MDHEN, SYDVKM. The CDR3 protein is CASSGAGTGVGGQFF. The CDR3 nucleotides are TGTGCCAGCAGTGGGGCCGGGACAGGGGTGGGGGGGCAGTTCTTC.

This chain connects TRBV4-2 to TRBJ1-2; 10 nucleotides agree with TRBD1. Germline CDR1 reads LGHNA; CDR2 reads YNFKEQ. V shed 4 bases and J 3 bases; nucleotides not matched to a gene: 2. CDR3 length: 14 amino acids. CDR3 bases: TGTGCCAGCAGCCCAGGACAGGGGGACTATGGCTACACCTTC. As protein: CASSPGQGDYGYTF.

The chain uses TRBV28 and TRBJ2-6; TRBD2 might be the D (5 bases). V was cut by 3 bases and J by 1 base, with 13 bases left in between. Per germline, CDR1 MDHEN and CDR2 SYDVKM. The CDR3 is 17 residues long. The CDR3 here is CASSFPWGASGANVLTF. The CDR3 coding sequence is TGTGCCAGCAGTTTTCCCTGGGGAGCGTCTGGGGCCAACGTCCTGACTTTC. Complete variable domain (other parts from reference TRBV28 and TRBJ2-6): DVKVTQSSRYLVKRTGEKVFLECVQDMDHENMFWYRQDPGLGLRLIYFSYDVKMKEKGDIPEGYSVSREKKERFSLILESASTNQTSMYLCASSFPWGASGANVLTFGAGSRLTVL.

The chain carries TRBV5-1 and TRBJ2-5, with D unresolved. The CDR3 consists of 14 residues. Looked up from germline, CDR1 is SGHRS and CDR2 is YFSETQ. V was trimmed by 3 bases and J by 1 base, leaving 10 bases between them. The CDR3 protein is CASSWYSIQETQYF. The CDR3 DNA is TGCGCCAGCAGCTGGTATAGCATCCAAGAGACCCAGTACTTC.

The table lists this clone with a few counts. The rearrangement links TRBV21-1 to TRBJ1-1; the D call in the table, TRBD1, was not verified against the DNA. TRBV21-1 is described as a pseudogene. The CDR3 loop spans 16 amino acids. The chain's CDR3 is CASSKEGRGNHTEAFF. The DNA of the CDR3 is TGTGCCAGCAGCAAGGAGGGCAGGGGGAACCACACTGAAGCTTTCTTT.

In this sample, this clone turned up a few times. V gene TRBV11-2 combines with J gene TRBJ1-2; 10 bases match TRBD1. The CDR3 consists of 15 residues. The V gene end was trimmed by 8 bases and the J gene end by 5 bases; junction bases not matched to a gene: 11. CDR1 is SGHAT, CDR2 FQNNGV, per germline. The CDR3 nucleotides are TGTGCCAGCGGCCGGGACAGGGGTGGATTGTATGGCTACACCTTC. It translates to CASGRDRGGLYGYTF.

The chain combines TRBV4-3 with TRBJ1-2, with D perhaps TRBD1 (6 bases). Germline V gives CDR1 LGHNA, CDR2 YSLEER. The V end lost 3 bases, the J end lost 0 bases, and 11 bases lay between the germline ends. The CDR3 contains 15 residues. The CDR3 protein is CASSQGAGSNYGYTF. CDR3 bases: TGCGCCAGCAGCCAGGGGGCGGGTTCTAACTATGGCTACACCTTC.

The rearrangement uses TRBV29-1 and TRBJ2-5, with TRBD1 as a possible D gene (8 bases). The J call is uncertain, as TRBJ2-7 better fits the DNA end. The CDR3 totals 16 residues. Germline V gene sequence: CDR1 SQVTM, CDR2 ANQGSEA. The CDR3 DNA follows: TGCAGCACCCGGGGGGTCCCGGGACAGGCGACCTACGAGCAGTACTTC. Its protein product is CSTRGVPGQATYEQYF.

The J gene is TRBJ2-7, the V gene TRBV2, with a possible D match to TRBD2 (5 bases). Trimming left V 7 bases short and J 3 bases short, with 10 bases between. This CDR3 is built from 12 residues. Per the germline V gene, CDR1 is SNHLY and CDR2 is FYNNEI. CDR3: CASNDRGYEQYF. In DNA form, the CDR3 reads TGTGCCAGCAATGACCGGGGCTACGAGCAGTACTTC.

Remarks on this clone: Sequence at one end of the junction differs from germline and may be a read error. This chain links TRBV19 with TRBJ1-1; tentatively, D is TRBD1 (6 bases). CDR3 length: 18 amino acids. The germline V gene encodes CDR1 LNHDA and CDR2 SQIVND (reference sequence). The CDR3, as DNA: TGTGCCAGCAGTATAGATTCGGGGACACAGAATACGAACACTGAAGCTTTCTTT. This sequence encodes CASSIDSGTQNTNTEAFF.

The CDR3 DNA is TGCAGCGTAGCCGAGACCCAGACACACACAGATACGCAGTATTTT. It is translated as CSVAETQTHTDTQYF. J is TRBJ2-3 and V is TRBV29-1, with unresolved D. CDR3 length: 15 amino acids. Trimming left V 6 bases short and J 2 bases short, with 18 bases between. The V gene's germline CDR1 is SQVTM and CDR2 ANQGSEA.

This clone was counted between two and nine times. The genes are TRBV11-2 and TRBJ2-6; D perhaps matches TRBD2 (6 bases). Trimming cost V 4 bases and J 2 bases, with 12 bases left between them. Germline V gene data show CDR1 as SGHAT and CDR2 as FQNNGV. This CDR3 spans 16 amino acids. This chain's CDR3 is CASSSERRAGANVLTF. The CDR3 DNA is TGTGCCAGCAGCTCCGAGAGGAGGGCTGGGGCCAACGTCCTGACTTTC.

The chain uses TRBV28 and TRBJ1-4; no definite D call. The CDR3 is 17 amino acids. With 8 bases removed from V and 0 bases from J, the gap between germline ends came to 19 bases. The germline gives CDR1 MDHEN, CDR2 SYDVKM. CDR3 sequence: CASRGRAAFATNEKLFF. The DNA of the CDR3 is TGTGCCAGCCGGGGTCGGGCAGCCTTTGCAACTAATGAAAAACTGTTTTTT.

V and J are TRBV4-3 and TRBJ2-1, with D perhaps TRBD2 (5 bases). Trimming shortened V by 0 bases and J by 14 bases, and 14 bases separated the two germline ends. The CDR3 is 13 amino acids. CDR1 and CDR2 (germline): LGHNA, YSLEER. In DNA form, the CDR3 reads TGCGCCAGCAGCCAAGAATTGAAGGGAGAGGAGTTCTTC. Protein: CASSQELKGEEFF.

This clone was seen a few times. The CDR3 region has the DNA TGCGCCAGTGGGACAGGGGTGTTCGACATTCAGTACTTC. Amino acids: CASGTGVFDIQYF. J is TRBJ2-4 and V is TRBV5-1; 10 bases are a match to TRBD1. Germline trimming cut 8 bases from V and 8 bases from J; bases unmatched to any gene: 7. CDR1 and CDR2 (germline): SGHRS, YFSETQ. CDR3 length equals 13 residues. The whole variable domain, remainder taken from reference TRBV5-1 and TRBJ2-4, is KAGVTQTPRYLIKTRGQQVTLSCSPISGHRSVSWYQQTPGQGLQFLFEYFSETQRNKGNFPGRFSGRQFSNSRSEMNVSTLELGDSALYLCASGTGVFDIQYFGAGTRLSVL.

Details on this clone: Distinct nucleotide sequences in the sample also encode this CDR3. The chain uses TRBV7-2 and TRBJ1-1; the D gene is possibly TRBD1 (6 bases). CDR3 size: 13 residues. From germline, CDR1 is SGHTA and CDR2 FQGNSA. The germline V and J ends were trimmed by 4 bases and 1 base, with 7 bases remaining between them. The CDR3 region is CASSSGQNTEAFF. CDR3 sequence (DNA): TGTGCCAGCAGCTCGGGACAGAACACTGAAGCTTTCTTT.

This clone has a handful of counts. CDR3 region: CASSLVGLAGISYNEQFF. The CDR3 coding sequence is TGTGCCAGCAGCTTAGTGGGACTAGCGGGGATCTCCTACAATGAGCAGTTCTTC. The gene calls are TRBV7-8 and TRBJ2-1, with 13 nucleotides matching TRBD2. This CDR3 contains 18 residues. V lost 1 base and J lost 0; bases outside the gene matches: 3. Germline V lookup: CDR1 SGHVS, CDR2 FQNEAQ. Using reference TRBV7-8 and TRBJ2-1 for the parts outside the CDR3, the full variable domain is GAGVSQSPRYKVAKRGQDVALRCDPISGHVSLFWYQQALGQGPEFLTYFQNEAQLDKSGLPSDRFFAERPEGSVSTLKIQRTQQEDSAVYLCASSLVGLAGISYNEQFFGPGTRLTVL.

The sample holds a few counts of this clone. The rearrangement uses TRBV7-2 and TRBJ2-7; 8 nucleotides agree with TRBD1. The germline gives CDR1 SGHTA, CDR2 FQGNSA. The junction had 4 bases not matched to a gene; V was cut back by 4 bases and J by 5 bases. This CDR3 region has 13 residues. Here the CDR3 reads CASSWTGFNEQYF. As DNA, the CDR3 is TGTGCCAGCAGCTGGACAGGGTTTAACGAGCAGTACTTC.

The chain joins TRBV18 to TRBJ1-2, with 9 positions matching TRBD1. The germline V gene encodes CDR1 KGHSH and CDR2 LQKENI. The CDR3 extends over 16 amino acids. The V gene end was trimmed by 3 bases and the J gene end by 4 bases; junction bases not matched to a gene: 9. CDR3 in amino acids: CASSPRDREEGYGYTF. In nucleotides, the CDR3 is TGTGCCAGCTCACCTAGGGACAGGGAGGAAGGCTATGGCTACACCTTC.

This clone was observed a few times. V usage is TRBV29-1 and J usage is TRBJ2-3; TRBD1 matches at 10 bases. From germline, CDR1 is SQVTM and CDR2 ANQGSEA. Trimming took 7 bases from V and 2 from J; bases not matched to a gene: 9. This CDR3 is 15 amino acids long. The CDR3 here is CSARTGQGHTDTQYF. In DNA form, the CDR3 reads TGCAGCGCCCGCACGGGACAGGGGCACACAGATACGCAGTATTTT.